The clone carrying this T cell receptor (beta chain) was seen many times. Its antigen remains unknown. This specimen comes from a study of T cells in Graves' hyperthyroidism and ophthalmopathy. Study-level background: The initial diagnosis was the point when peripheral blood was collected, ahead of any treatment.

The CDR3 is 13 amino acids. CDR1 and CDR2 from the germline V gene are SNHLY and FYNNEI. With 7 bases removed from V and 5 bases from J, the gap between germline ends came to 15 bases. The TCR beta CDR3 regions underwent amplification using RNA transcripts as the source. When the TCR CDR3 underwent first-round RT-PCR, the HTBI primer set was used. TCRdb processed the multiplex PCR reads anew with MiXCR; each CDR3 protein has one entry. The sample lists approximately 370,000 distinct CDR3 sequences, 14% to 15% occurring once. Hyperthyroidism was newly diagnosed in patients aged 18 to 65 (duration under 2 months). Diagnostic decisions used clinical symptoms, serum thyroxine and TRAb, thyroid ultrasound and orbital computed tomography. Broader study findings: Ophthalmopathy could be told apart from stable hyperthyroidism with a 13 V-J model.

Sample: blood. The receptor was isolated from a woman aged 30 to 39 with Graves' hyperthyroidism. The chain couples TRBV2 to TRBJ2-7; possible D gene TRBD1, 6 bases. The CDR3 spells CASTKTGRDEQYF. The CDR3 bases are TGTGCCAGCACTAAGACAGGAAGAGACGAGCAGTACTTC.